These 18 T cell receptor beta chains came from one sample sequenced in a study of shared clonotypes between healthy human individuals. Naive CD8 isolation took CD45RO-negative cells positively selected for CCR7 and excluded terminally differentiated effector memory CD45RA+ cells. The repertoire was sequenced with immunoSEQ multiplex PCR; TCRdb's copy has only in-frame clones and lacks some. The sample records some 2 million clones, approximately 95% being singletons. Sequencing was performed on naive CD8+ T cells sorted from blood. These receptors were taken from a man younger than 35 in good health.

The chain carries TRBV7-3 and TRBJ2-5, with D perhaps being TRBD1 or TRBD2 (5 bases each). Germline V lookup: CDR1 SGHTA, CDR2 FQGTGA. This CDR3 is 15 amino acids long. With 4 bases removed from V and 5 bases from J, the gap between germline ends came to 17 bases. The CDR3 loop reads CASSSLGGEGETQYF. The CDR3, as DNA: TGTGCCAGCAGCTCGCTTGGGGGTGAAGGGGAGACCCAGTACTTC.

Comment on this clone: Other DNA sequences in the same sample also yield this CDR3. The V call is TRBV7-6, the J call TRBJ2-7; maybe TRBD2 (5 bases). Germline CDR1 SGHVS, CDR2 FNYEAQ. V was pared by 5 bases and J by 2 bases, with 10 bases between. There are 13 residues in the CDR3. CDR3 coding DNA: TGTGCCAGCAGCCGGGGTGCGACCTACGAGCAGTACTTC. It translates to CASSRGATYEQYF.

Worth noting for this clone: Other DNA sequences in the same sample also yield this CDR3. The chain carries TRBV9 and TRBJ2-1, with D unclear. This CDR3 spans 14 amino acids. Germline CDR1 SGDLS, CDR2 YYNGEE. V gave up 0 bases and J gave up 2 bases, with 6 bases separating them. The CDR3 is CASSVDDTYNEQFF. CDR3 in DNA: TGTGCCAGCAGCGTAGACGACACCTACAATGAGCAGTTCTTC.

In DNA, the CDR3 is TGTGCCAGTAGTATCCCTCCTCGGGCCCAGCATTTT. As protein: CASSIPPRAQHF. The chain has TRBV19 and TRBJ1-5; D gene unclear. This CDR3 region has 12 residues. Trimming shortened V by 3 bases and J by 11 bases, and 11 bases separated the two germline ends. Germline CDR1 reads LNHDA; CDR2 reads SQIVND (reference sequence).

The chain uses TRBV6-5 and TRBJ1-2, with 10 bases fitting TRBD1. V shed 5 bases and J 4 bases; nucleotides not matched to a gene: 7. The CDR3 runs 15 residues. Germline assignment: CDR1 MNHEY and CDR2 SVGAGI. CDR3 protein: CASSPRGQGSYGYTF. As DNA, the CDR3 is TGTGCCAGCAGTCCAAGGGGACAGGGGAGCTATGGCTACACCTTC.

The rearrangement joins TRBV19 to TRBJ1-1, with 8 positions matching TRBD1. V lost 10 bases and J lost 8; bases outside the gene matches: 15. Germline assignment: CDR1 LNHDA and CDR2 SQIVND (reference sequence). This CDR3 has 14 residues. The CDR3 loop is CATVGRGLVWEAFF. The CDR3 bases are TGTGCCACCGTGGGCAGGGGGCTCGTTTGGGAAGCTTTCTTT.

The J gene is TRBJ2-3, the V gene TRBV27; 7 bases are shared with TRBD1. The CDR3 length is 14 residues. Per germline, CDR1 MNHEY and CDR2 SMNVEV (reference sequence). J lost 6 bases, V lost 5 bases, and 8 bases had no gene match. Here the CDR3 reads CASSHTGAPDTQYF. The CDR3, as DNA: TGTGCCAGCAGTCACACAGGGGCGCCTGATACGCAGTATTTT.

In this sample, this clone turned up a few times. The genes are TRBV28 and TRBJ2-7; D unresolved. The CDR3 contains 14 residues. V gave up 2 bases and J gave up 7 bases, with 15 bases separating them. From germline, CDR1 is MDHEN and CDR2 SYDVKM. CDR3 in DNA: TGTGCCAGCAGTTTAGGAAAAAGTAACCGAGAGCAGTACTTC. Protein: CASSLGKSNREQYF.

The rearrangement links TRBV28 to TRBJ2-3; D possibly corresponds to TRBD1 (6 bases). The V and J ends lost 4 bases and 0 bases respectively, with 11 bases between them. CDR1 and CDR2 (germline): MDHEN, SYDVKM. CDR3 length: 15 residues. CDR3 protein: CASSSYRESTDTQYF. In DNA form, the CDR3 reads TGTGCCAGCAGTTCCTACAGGGAGAGCACAGATACGCAGTATTTT.

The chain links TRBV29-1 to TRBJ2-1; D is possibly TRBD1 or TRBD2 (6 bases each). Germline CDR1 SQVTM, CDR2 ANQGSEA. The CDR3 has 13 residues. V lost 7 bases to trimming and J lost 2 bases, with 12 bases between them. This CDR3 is CSGYREAYNEQFF. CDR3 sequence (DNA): TGCAGCGGGTACAGGGAGGCCTACAATGAGCAGTTCTTC.

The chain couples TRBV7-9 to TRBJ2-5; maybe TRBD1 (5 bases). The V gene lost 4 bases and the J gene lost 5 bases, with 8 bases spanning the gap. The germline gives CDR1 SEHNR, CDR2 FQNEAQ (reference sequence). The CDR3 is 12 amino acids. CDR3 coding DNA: TGTGCCAGCAGCTGGGGCAGGGAGACCCAGTACTTC. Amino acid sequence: CASSWGRETQYF.

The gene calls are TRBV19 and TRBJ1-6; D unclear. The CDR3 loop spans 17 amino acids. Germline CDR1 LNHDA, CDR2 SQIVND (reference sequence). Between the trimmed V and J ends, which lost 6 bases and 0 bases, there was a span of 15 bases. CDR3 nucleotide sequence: TGTGCCAGTAGCTCAACGGGAGTCAGCTCCTATAATTCACCCCTCCACTTT. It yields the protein CASSSTGVSSYNSPLHF.

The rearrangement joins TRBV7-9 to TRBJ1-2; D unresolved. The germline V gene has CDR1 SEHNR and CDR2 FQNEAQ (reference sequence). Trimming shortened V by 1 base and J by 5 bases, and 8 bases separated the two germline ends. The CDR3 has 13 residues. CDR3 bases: TGTGCCAGCAGCTTAGTTGAGCTATATGGCTACACCTTC. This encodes CASSLVELYGYTF.

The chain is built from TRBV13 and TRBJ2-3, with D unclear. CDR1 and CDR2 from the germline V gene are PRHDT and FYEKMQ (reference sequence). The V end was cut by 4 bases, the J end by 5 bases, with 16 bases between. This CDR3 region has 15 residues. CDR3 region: CASSSRTVPIDTQYF. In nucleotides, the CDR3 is TGTGCCAGCAGCTCCCGGACGGTCCCAATAGATACGCAGTATTTT.

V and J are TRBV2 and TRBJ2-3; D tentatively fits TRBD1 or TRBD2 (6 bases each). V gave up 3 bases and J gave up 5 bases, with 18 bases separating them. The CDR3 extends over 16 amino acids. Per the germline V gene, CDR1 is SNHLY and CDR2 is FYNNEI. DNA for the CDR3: TGTGCCAGCAGTGACAGGGGCTCCCACGGGGGAGATACGCAGTATTTT. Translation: CASSDRGSHGGDTQYF.

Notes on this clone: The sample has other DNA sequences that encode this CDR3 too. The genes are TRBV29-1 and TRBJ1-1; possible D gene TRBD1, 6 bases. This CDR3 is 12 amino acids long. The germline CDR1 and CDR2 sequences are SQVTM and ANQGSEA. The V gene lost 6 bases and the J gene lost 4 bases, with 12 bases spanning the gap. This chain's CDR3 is CSVRGGGTEAFF. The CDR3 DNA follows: TGCAGCGTCAGGGGTGGGGGCACTGAAGCTTTCTTT.

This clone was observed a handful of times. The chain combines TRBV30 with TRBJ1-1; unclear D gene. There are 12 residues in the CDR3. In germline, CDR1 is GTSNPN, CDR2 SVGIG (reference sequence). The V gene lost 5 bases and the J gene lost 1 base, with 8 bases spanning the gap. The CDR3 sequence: CAWLLGNTEAFF. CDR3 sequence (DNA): TGTGCCTGGCTCTTAGGGAACACTGAAGCTTTCTTT.

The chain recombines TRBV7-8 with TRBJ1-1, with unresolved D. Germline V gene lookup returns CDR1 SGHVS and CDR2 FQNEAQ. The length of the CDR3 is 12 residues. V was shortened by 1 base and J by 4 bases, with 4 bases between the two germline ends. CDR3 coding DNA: TGTGCCAGCAGCTTAGTAACCACTGAAGCTTTCTTT. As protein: CASSLVTTEAFF.